The present T cell receptor (beta chain) was sequenced within a study of shared clonotypes between healthy human individuals. Study observations and caveats: Shared clonotypes across all four donors exceeded non-shared ones in generation probability.

There are 14 residues in the CDR3. V lost 0 bases and J lost 5, with 10 bases in between. Germline-derived CDR1 and CDR2 are SGHNT and YENEEA. Profiled with immunoSEQ multiplex PCR; TCRdb holds only in-frame clones, not every one. The sample contains some 2.4 million clones, approximately 93% of which appear only once. To note about this clone: Its target is unknown.

The clonotype originates from a man younger than 35 in good health. Some clones in this sample may be carry-over from other donors' samples. The rearrangement joins TRBV11-3 to TRBJ2-5; weak D call: TRBD2 (5 bases). The specimen sequenced was naive CD4+ T cells from PBMCs. Sample subset: CD45RA+ positively selected. The CDR3 DNA reads TGTGCCAGCAGCTTAGAAGCGGAAGAGGAGACCCAGTACTTC. It yields the protein CASSLEAEEETQYF.